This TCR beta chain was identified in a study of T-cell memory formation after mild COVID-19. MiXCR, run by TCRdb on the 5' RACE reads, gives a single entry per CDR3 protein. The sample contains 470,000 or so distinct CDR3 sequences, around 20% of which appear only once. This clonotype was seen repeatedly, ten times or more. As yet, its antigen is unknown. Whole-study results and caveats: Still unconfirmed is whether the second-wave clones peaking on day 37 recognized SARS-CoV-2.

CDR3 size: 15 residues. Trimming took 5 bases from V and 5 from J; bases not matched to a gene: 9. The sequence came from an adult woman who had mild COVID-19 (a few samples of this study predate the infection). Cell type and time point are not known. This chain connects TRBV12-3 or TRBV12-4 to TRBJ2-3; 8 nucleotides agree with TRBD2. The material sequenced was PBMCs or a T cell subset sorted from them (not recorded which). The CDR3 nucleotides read TGTGCCAGCAGTCCTGATGGACTAGCTATAGATACGCAGTATTTT. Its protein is CASSPDGLAIDTQYF.